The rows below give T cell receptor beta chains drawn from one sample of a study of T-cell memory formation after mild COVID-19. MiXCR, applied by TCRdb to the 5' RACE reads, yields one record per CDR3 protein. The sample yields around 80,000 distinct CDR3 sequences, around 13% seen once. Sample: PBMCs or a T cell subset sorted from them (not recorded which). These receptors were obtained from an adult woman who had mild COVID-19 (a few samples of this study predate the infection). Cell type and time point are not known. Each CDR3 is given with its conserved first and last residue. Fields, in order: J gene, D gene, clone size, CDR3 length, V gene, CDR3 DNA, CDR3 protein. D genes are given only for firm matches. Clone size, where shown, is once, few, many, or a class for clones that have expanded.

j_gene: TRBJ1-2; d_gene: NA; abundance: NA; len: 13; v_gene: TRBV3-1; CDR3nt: TGTGCCAGCACCCACAGGGACGACTATGGCTACACCTTC; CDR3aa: CASTHRDDYGYTF
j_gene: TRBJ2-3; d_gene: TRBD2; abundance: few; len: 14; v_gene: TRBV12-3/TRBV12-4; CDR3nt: TGTGCCAGCAGATCTAGCGGGACCACAGATACGCAGTATTTT; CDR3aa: CASRSSGTTDTQYF
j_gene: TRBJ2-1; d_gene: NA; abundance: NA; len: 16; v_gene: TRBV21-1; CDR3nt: TGTGCCAGCAGCAAACTAGAGGGGAGCTCCTACAATGAGCAGTTCTTC; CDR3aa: CASSKLEGSSYNEQFF
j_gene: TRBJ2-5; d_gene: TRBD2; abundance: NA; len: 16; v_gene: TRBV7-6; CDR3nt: TGTGCCAGCAGCCCATGGGGCGGGGGGGCTCAAGAGACCCAGTACTTC; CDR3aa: CASSPWGGGAQETQYF
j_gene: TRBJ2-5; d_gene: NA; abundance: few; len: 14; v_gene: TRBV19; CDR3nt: TGTGCCAGTAGTACCCGACTATACCAAGAGACCCAGTACTTC; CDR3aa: CASSTRLYQETQYF
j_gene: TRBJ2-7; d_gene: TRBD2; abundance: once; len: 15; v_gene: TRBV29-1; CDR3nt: TGCAGCGGCTCCGGGACTAGCGGGAGTCCGTACGAGAAGTACTTC; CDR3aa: CSGSGTSGSPYEKYF
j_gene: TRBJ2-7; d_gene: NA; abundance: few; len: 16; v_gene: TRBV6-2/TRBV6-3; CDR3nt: TGTGCCAGCAGTTACTACATCCGGGAGATACCCTACGAGCAGTACTTC; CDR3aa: CASSYYIREIPYEQYF
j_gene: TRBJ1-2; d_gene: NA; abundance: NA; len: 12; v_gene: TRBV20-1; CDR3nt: TGCAGTGAAGGCCCCGGGCCCTATGGCTACACCTTC; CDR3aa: CSEGPGPYGYTF
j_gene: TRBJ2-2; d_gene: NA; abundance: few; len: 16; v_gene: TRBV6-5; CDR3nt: TGTGCCAGCAGTTACGATAGCCACGCGAACACCGGGGAGCTGTTTTTT; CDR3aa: CASSYDSHANTGELFF
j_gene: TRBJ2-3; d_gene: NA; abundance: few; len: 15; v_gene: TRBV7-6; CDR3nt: TGTGCCAGCAGCTTTGAGGGGGGGCTAGCAGATACGCAGTATTTT; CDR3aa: CASSFEGGLADTQYF